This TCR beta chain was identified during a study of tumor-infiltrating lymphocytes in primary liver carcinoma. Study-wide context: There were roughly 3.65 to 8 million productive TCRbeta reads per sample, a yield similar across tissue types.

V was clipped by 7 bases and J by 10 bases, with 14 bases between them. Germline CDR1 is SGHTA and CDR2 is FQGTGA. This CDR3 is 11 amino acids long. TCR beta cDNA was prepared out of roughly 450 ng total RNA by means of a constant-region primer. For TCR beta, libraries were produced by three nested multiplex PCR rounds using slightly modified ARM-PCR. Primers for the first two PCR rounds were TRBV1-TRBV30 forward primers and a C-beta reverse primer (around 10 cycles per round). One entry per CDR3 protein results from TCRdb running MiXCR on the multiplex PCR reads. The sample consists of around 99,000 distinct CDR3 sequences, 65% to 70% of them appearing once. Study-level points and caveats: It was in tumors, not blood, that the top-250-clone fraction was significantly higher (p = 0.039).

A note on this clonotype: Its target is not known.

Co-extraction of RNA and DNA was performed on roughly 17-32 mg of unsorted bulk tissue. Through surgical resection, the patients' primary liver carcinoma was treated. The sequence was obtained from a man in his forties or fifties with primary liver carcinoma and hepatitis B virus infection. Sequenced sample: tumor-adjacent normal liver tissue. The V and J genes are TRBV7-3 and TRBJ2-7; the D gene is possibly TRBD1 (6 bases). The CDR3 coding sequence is TGTGCCAGCAACCAGGGGCGCCCTCAGTACTTC. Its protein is CASNQGRPQYF.